This TCR beta chain was found in a study of human T cells and chemical hapten exposure. The time point here: pre-sensitization, week 0. The treatment is: therapeutic diphenylcyclopropenone sensitization with weekly scalp DPC. This clonotype came up a few times. Its antigen is as yet unknown. TCRdb passed the RACE reads through MiXCR, listing each CDR3 protein once. Of 250,000 or so distinct CDR3 sequences in the sample, approximately 8% were seen once. Findings and limits, study-wide: After DPC sensitization, TCRs above 1 in 1000 frequency showed no change.

This CDR3 region has 15 residues. CDR1 and CDR2 (germline): MGHRA, YSYEKL. Unmatched junction bases numbered 6, after V lost 4 bases and J lost 4 bases. The sequence was obtained from a man aged 18 to 30 with alopecia areata. Some clones in this sample may be carry-over from other donors' samples. The sequencing here drew on whole blood, taken in connection with sensitization to the hapten diphenylcyclopropenone (DPC). This chain links TRBV4-1 with TRBJ1-4, with TRBD1 identical over 7 bases. The CDR3 DNA reads TGCGCCAGCAGCCTGGAGGACAGGTTTAATGAAAAACTGTTTTTT. Protein product: CASSLEDRFNEKLFF.